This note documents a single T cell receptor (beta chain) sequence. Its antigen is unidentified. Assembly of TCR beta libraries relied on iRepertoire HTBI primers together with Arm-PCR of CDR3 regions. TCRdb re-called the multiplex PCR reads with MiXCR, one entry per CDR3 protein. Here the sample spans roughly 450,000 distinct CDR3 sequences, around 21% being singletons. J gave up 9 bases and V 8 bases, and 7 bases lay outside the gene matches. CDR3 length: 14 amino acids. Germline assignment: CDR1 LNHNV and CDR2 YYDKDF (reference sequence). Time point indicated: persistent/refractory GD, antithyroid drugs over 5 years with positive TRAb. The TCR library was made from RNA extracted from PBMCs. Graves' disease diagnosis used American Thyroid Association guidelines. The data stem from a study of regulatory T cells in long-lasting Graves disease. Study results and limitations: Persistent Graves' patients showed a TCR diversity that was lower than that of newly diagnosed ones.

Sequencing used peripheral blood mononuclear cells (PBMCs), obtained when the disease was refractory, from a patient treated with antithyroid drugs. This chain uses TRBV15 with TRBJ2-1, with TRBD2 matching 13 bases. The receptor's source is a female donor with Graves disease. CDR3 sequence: CATAGTSGIFEQFF. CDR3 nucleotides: TGTGCCACCGCCGGGACTAGCGGGATTTTTGAGCAGTTCTTC. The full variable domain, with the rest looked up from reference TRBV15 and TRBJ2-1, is DAMVIQNPRYQVTQFGKPVTLSCSQTLNHNVMYWYQQKSSQAPKLLFHYYDKDFNNEADTPDNFQSRRPNTSFCFLDIRSPGLGDTAMYLCATAGTSGIFEQFFGPGTRLTVL.